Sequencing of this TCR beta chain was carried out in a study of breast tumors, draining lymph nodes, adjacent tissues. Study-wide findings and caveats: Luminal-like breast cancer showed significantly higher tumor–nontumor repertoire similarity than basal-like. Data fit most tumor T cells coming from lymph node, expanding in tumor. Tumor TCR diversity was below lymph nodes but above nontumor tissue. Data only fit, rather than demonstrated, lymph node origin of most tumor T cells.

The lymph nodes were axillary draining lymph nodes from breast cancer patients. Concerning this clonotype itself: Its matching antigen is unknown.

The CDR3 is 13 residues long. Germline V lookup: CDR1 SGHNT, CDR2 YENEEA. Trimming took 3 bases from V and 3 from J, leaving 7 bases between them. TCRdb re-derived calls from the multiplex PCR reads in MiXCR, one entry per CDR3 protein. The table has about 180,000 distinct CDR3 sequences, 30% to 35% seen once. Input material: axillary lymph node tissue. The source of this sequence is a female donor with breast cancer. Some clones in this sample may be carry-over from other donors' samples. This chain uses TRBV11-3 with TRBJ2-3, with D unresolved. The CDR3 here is CASSFATTDTQYF. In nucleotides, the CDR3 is TGTGCCAGCAGCTTCGCTACGACAGATACGCAGTATTTT. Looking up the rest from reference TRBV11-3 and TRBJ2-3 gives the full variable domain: EAGVVQSPRYKIIEKKQPVAFWCNPISGHNTLYWYLQNLGQGPELLIRYENEEAVDDSQLPKDRFSAERLKGVDSTLKIQPAELGDSAVYLCASSFATTDTQYFGPGTRLTVL.